Below, 22 T cell receptor beta chains from the same sample are listed, as sequenced in a study of blood T cell repertoires in COVID-19. Using immunoSEQ multiplex PCR, the repertoire was profiled, and TCRdb retains in-frame clones only, with some absent. Of roughly 240,000 clones in the sample, approximately 89% were seen once. Material for sequencing was PBMCs or T cells enriched from blood (not recorded which). These receptors originate from a woman in her forties with acute COVID-19.

The rearrangement uses TRBV5-4 and TRBJ2-1; a weak D match, TRBD2 (6 bases). V lost 4 bases and J lost 0, with 11 bases in between. Looked up from germline, CDR1 is SGHNT and CDR2 is YYREEE (reference sequence). The CDR3 loop spans 15 amino acids. The CDR3 here is CASSQVGSSYNEQFF. CDR3 DNA: TGTGCCAGCAGCCAGGTCGGGAGCTCCTACAATGAGCAGTTCTTC.

The V gene is TRBV5-1, the J gene TRBJ1-5, with 9 bases matching TRBD1. V shed 4 bases, J shed 6 bases, and the junction held 8 bases outside the gene matches. Germline V gene sequence: CDR1 SGHRS, CDR2 YFSETQ. The CDR3 is 15 residues long. CDR3 DNA: TGCGCCAGCAGCCCCGGGACAGGGTTTGGTCAGCCCCAGCATTTT. Its translation is CASSPGTGFGQPQHF.

The V call is TRBV19, the J call TRBJ1-2; D might be TRBD1 (5 bases). The CDR3 is 16 residues long. The V end was cut by 5 bases, the J end by 7 bases, with 23 bases between. From germline, CDR1 is LNHDA and CDR2 SQIVND (reference sequence). CDR3 nucleotides: TGTGCCAGTAGTCCGACCTCGGTGCAGGACGGGGGTGGCTACACCTTC. Protein sequence: CASSPTSVQDGGGYTF.

The chain carries TRBV7-9 and TRBJ2-1, with 8 bases fitting TRBD2. The V gene end was trimmed by 4 bases and the J gene end by 9 bases; junction bases not matched to a gene: 5. Germline V gives CDR1 SEHNR, CDR2 FQNEAQ (reference sequence). The length of the CDR3 is 13 residues. CDR3 loop: CASSSRTSFEQFF. In nucleotides, the CDR3 is TGTGCCAGCAGCTCAAGGACTAGCTTTGAGCAGTTCTTC. The complete variable domain, with remaining parts taken from reference TRBV7-9 and TRBJ2-1, reads DTGVSQNPRHKITKRGQNVTFRCDPISEHNRLYWYRQTLGQGPEFLTYFQNEAQLEKSRLLSDRFSAERPKGSFSTLEIQRTEQGDSAMYLCASSSRTSFEQFFGPGTRLTVL.

The V call is TRBV6-5, the J call TRBJ1-2; tentative D call: TRBD1 (6 bases). In germline, CDR1 is MNHEY, CDR2 SVGAGI. The CDR3 is 14 amino acids. Trimming took 5 bases from V and 4 from J, leaving 14 bases between them. This CDR3 reads CASSPRQVGYGYTF. CDR3 coding DNA: TGTGCCAGCAGTCCCCGACAGGTCGGCTATGGCTACACCTTC.

The genes are TRBV12-5 and TRBJ2-7, with D tentatively TRBD2 (6 bases). V was trimmed by 4 bases and J by 3 bases, leaving 13 bases between them. In germline, CDR1 is LGHNT, CDR2 FRNRAP. CDR3 length equals 14 residues. The CDR3 bases are TGTGCTAGTGGTTACGGGGGAACCTACTACGAGCAGTACTTC. This gives the protein CASGYGGTYYEQYF. Drawing the rest from reference TRBV12-5 and TRBJ2-7, the complete variable domain is DARVTQTPRHKVTEMGQEVTMRCQPILGHNTVFWYRQTMMQGLELLAYFRNRAPLDDSGMPKDRFSAEMPDATLATLKIQPSEPRDSAVYFCASGYGGTYYEQYFGPGTRLTVT.

The chain joins TRBV2 to TRBJ2-7; 7 bases match TRBD1. The CDR3 is 11 residues long. J lost 2 bases, V lost 11 bases, and 3 bases had no gene match. In germline, CDR1 is SNHLY, CDR2 FYNNEI. In DNA, the CDR3 is TGTGCCGCCGGGACAGCCTACGAGCAGTACTTC. The encoded protein is CAAGTAYEQYF.

V gene TRBV5-6 combines with J gene TRBJ2-3; TRBD1 aligns across 8 bases. With V trimmed by 4 bases and J by 3 bases, 7 bases remained unmatched. Germline CDR1 SGHDT, CDR2 YYEEEE. The CDR3 contains 15 residues. CDR3: CASSPGQGETDTQYF. Here the CDR3 DNA reads TGTGCCAGCAGCCCCGGACAGGGAGAGACAGATACGCAGTATTTT.

The chain links TRBV18 to TRBJ2-5, with TRBD2 identical over 13 bases. V lost 3 bases and J lost 2; bases outside the gene matches: 3. The CDR3 totals 16 residues. CDR1 KGHSH and CDR2 LQKENI come from the germline V gene. The CDR3 spells CASSPRGLAGQETQYF. In DNA form, the CDR3 reads TGTGCCAGCTCACCGCGGGGACTAGCGGGGCAAGAGACCCAGTACTTC.

V is TRBV25-1 and J is TRBJ2-1; 13 bases are a match to TRBD2. This CDR3 is 14 amino acids long. The V segment lost 6 bases and the J segment 7 bases; nucleotides outside the gene matches: 3. Germline V gene data show CDR1 as MGHDK and CDR2 as SYGVNS. The CDR3, as DNA: TGTGCCAGCAGATGGACTAGCGGGGGTAATGAGCAGTTCTTC. As protein: CASRWTSGGNEQFF.

This rearrangement joins TRBV6-2 or TRBV6-3 to TRBJ2-1; 8 bases map to TRBD2. After removal of 5 bases from V and 3 bases from J, the junction contained 6 bases not matched to a gene. CDR3 length: 15 amino acids. CDR1 and CDR2 from the germline V gene are MNHEY and SVGEGT. The CDR3 bases are TGTGCCAGCAGTCTACTAGCGGTCGACTACAATGAGCAGTTCTTC. It codes for CASSLLAVDYNEQFF.

This chain's CDR3 is CASSLAGGLAGVTGELFF. The CDR3 region has the DNA TGTGCCAGCAGCTTAGCGGGAGGGCTAGCGGGAGTTACCGGGGAGCTGTTTTTT. The chain links TRBV7-2 to TRBJ2-2; 10 nucleotides match TRBD2. This CDR3 spans 18 amino acids. J gave up 5 bases and V 0 bases, and 9 bases lay outside the gene matches. Germline assignment: CDR1 SGHTA and CDR2 FQGNSA.

About this clone itself: The sample has other DNA sequences that encode this CDR3 too. The rearrangement uses TRBV9 and TRBJ2-2, with a weak D call TRBD2 (5 bases). V was pared by 4 bases and J by 2 bases, with 12 bases between. This CDR3 region has 15 residues. The germline CDR1 and CDR2 sequences are SGDLS and YYNGEE. The CDR3 protein is CASSLRTGNTGELFF. As DNA, the CDR3 is TGTGCCAGCAGCCTCCGGACGGGAAACACCGGGGAGCTGTTTTTT.

The CDR3 region is CASSQLTGISGNTIYF. The CDR3 nucleotides read TGTGCCAGCAGCCAGTTGACGGGAATCTCTGGAAACACCATATATTTT. The chain couples TRBV9 to TRBJ1-3; no clear D. Germline V gene lookup returns CDR1 SGDLS and CDR2 YYNGEE. Trimming removed 4 bases from V and 0 bases from J, with 14 bases in between. CDR3 size: 16 residues. Full variable domain (missing parts from reference TRBV9 and TRBJ1-3): DSGVTQTPKHLITATGQRVTLRCSPRSGDLSVYWYQQSLDQGLQFLIQYYNGEERAKGNILERFSAQQFPDLHSELNLSSLELGDSALYFCASSQLTGISGNTIYFGEGSWLTVV.

The chain employs TRBV18 and TRBJ2-2, with D maybe TRBD1 (5 bases). Germline CDR1 is KGHSH and CDR2 is LQKENI. The V end was cut by 3 bases, the J end by 5 bases, with 7 bases between. This CDR3 contains 13 residues. CDR3 loop: CASSPSGTGELFF. DNA of the CDR3: TGTGCCAGCTCACCGTCAGGGACCGGGGAGCTGTTTTTT.

The chain has TRBV11-2 and TRBJ2-7; D may be TRBD1 (6 bases). Germline assignment: CDR1 SGHAT and CDR2 FQNNGV. Deletions cut 4 bases from V and 3 bases from J, with 10 bases between. The CDR3 totals 13 residues. The CDR3 sequence is CASSSGVLYEQYF. The CDR3, as DNA: TGTGCCAGCAGCTCAGGGGTACTCTACGAGCAGTACTTC.

The chain combines TRBV2 with TRBJ2-2; D gene unclear. This CDR3 is 15 amino acids long. Germline V gene data show CDR1 as SNHLY and CDR2 as FYNNEI. Trimming removed 2 bases from V and 4 bases from J, with 11 bases in between. CDR3 in DNA: TGTGCCAGCAGTGAATGGGCAGCACGCACCGGGGAGCTGTTTTTT. Amino acids: CASSEWAARTGELFF.

The rearrangement uses TRBV6-5 and TRBJ1-5; 8 bases map to TRBD1. V trimming: 7 bases; J trimming: 4 bases; junction bases outside the gene matches: 9. Germline V gene sequence: CDR1 MNHEY, CDR2 SVGAGI. The CDR3 sequence is 15 residues long. CDR3 DNA sequence: TGTGCCAGCATCGAACAGGGGGAAGGGAATCAGCCCCAGCATTTT. Residues: CASIEQGEGNQPQHF.

V usage is TRBV12-3 or TRBV12-4 and J usage is TRBJ1-1; the D gene is possibly TRBD1 (6 bases). The CDR3 is 13 amino acids. V was clipped by 2 bases and J by 8 bases, with 12 bases between them. The CDR3 here is CASSLTGRVEAFF. The DNA of the CDR3 is TGTGCCAGCAGTTTAACAGGGAGGGTGGAAGCTTTCTTT.

The chain employs TRBV6-1 and TRBJ1-5; the D gene is possibly TRBD1 (6 bases). This CDR3 is built from 18 residues. V dropped 2 bases and J dropped 0 bases, with 17 bases sitting between them. CDR1 and CDR2 (germline): MNHNS, SASEGT. The CDR3, as DNA: TGTGCCAGCAGTGAAAGCGGGGGCAGGGTTTATAGCAATCAGCCCCAGCATTTT. This codes for CASSESGGRVYSNQPQHF.

The genes are TRBV6-5 and TRBJ2-7; the match to TRBD2 covers 13 bases. In germline, CDR1 is MNHEY, CDR2 SVGAGI. The CDR3 contains 15 residues. V lost 6 bases and J lost 4; bases outside the gene matches: 6. The CDR3, as DNA: TGTGCCAGCAGCATCGGGACTAGCGGGATTTACGAGCAGTACGTC. Encoded protein: CASSIGTSGIYEQYV.

The chain joins TRBV6-6 to TRBJ2-2, with D unclear. Germline V CDR1 and CDR2: MNHNY, SVGAGI (reference sequence). The CDR3 extends over 16 amino acids. V lost 0 bases to trimming and J lost 1 base, with 9 bases between them. CDR3 nucleotide sequence: TGTGCCAGCAGTTACTCGATGCGACAGAACACCGGGGAGCTGTTTTTT. Residues: CASSYSMRQNTGELFF.